The entry below gives a single T cell receptor (beta chain) sequence along with its context. Its antigen is unknown. Produced via immunoSEQ multiplex PCR; TCRdb's table is partial and in-frame only. This table has fewer than 200,000 clones, approximately 92% appearing once. CDR3 length: 14 amino acids. Germline CDR1 SGHAT, CDR2 FQDESV (reference sequence). V was pared by 5 bases and J by 2 bases, with 11 bases between. The source of the sample is a study of T cell responses to AZD1222 COVID-19 vaccine. Study overall: Analysis merged second doses at about 4 or about 12 weeks.

General observations from the study: Nearly half of spike-specific TCRs reportedly go after variant regions that carry no mutations.

The TCR comes from an adult in good health. The input for sequencing was peripheral blood, taken on day 0 of AZD1222 vaccination. V gene TRBV11-1 combines with J gene TRBJ2-3; tentative D call: TRBD1 (6 bases). CDR3 DNA sequence: TGTGCCAGCAGCGGAGAGGGACACACAGATACGCAGTATTTT. Translation: CASSGEGHTDTQYF.